The T cell receptor beta chain described here comes from a study of cytomegalovirus exposure and HLA in healthy donors. From germline, CDR1 is LNHDA and CDR2 SQIVND (reference sequence). This CDR3 contains 14 residues. V shed 5 bases and J 3 bases; nucleotides not matched to a gene: 5. Using immunoSEQ multiplex PCR, the repertoire was profiled, and TCRdb retains in-frame clones only, with some absent. Of 57,000 or so clones detected, around 90% appear once; the ten largest clones hold over 2%. The chain couples TRBV19 to TRBJ2-7; 9 nucleotides line up with TRBD1. The receptor was isolated from a woman under 40 in good health and CMV-seronegative. The sample comprised PBMCs. CDR3 in DNA: TGTGCCAGTAGTTCAGGGGGACAGGGCTACGAGCAGTACTTC. Its protein product is CASSSGGQGYEQYF.